The 14 T cell receptor beta chains in this list originate from one sample, sequenced in a study of blood T cell repertoires in COVID-19 (TCRdb year 2020). The library relied on the immunoSEQ multiplex PCR assay. The immuneACCESS repertoire file appears here via TCRdb, limited to in-frame rearrangements. These files lack a portion of the clones; in checked studies, under half of the deficit traces to unresolved V genes, and the cause of the others is not known. This sample holds about 210,000 clones; 75% to 85% were observed only once. About 10% of the sample lies in the top ten. The sample was PBMCs or T cells enriched from blood (not recorded which). Source of these receptors: a man aged 35 to 55 who had recovered from COVID-19.

V gene TRBV4-1 combines with J gene TRBJ1-6; D not resolved. Trimming removed 1 base at V and 0 bases at J, with 7 bases between. Germline V lookup: CDR1 MGHRA, CDR2 YSYEKL. The CDR3 extends over 16 amino acids. The CDR3 region is CASSQVVSSYNSPLHF. The CDR3 nucleotides are TGCGCCAGCAGCCAAGTGGTGAGCTCCTATAATTCACCCCTCCACTTT.

The rearrangement links TRBV28 to TRBJ1-1, with 11 bases fitting TRBD1. With V trimmed by 2 bases and J by 4 bases, 9 bases remained unmatched. In germline, CDR1 is MDHEN, CDR2 SYDVKM. CDR3 length equals 17 residues. CDR3 residues: CASSLGQGASRGTEAFF. The CDR3 bases are TGTGCCAGCAGTTTAGGACAGGGGGCATCACGGGGCACTGAAGCTTTCTTT. Filled out from reference TRBV28 and TRBJ1-1, the complete variable domain reads DVKVTQSSRYLVKRTGEKVFLECVQDMDHENMFWYRQDPGLGLRLIYFSYDVKMKEKGDIPEGYSVSREKKERFSLILESASTNQTSMYLCASSLGQGASRGTEAFFGQGTRLTVV.

The chain combines TRBV19 with TRBJ2-5; 12 positions match TRBD2. The CDR3 is 16 amino acids. From germline, CDR1 is LNHDA and CDR2 SQIVND (reference sequence). After removal of 7 bases from V and 10 bases from J, the junction contained 16 bases not matched to a gene. CDR3 nucleotides: TGTGCCAGTACCTCCTCGACTAGCGGGAGCGACGGAGGCCAGTACTTC. Protein sequence: CASTSSTSGSDGGQYF. Filled out from reference TRBV19 and TRBJ2-5, the complete variable domain reads DGGITQSPKYLFRKEGQNVTLSCEQNLNHDAMYWYRQDPGQGLRLIYYSQIVNDFQKGDIAEGYSVSREKKESFPLTVTSAQKNPTAFYLCASTSSTSGSDGGQYFGPGTRLLVL.

The chain links TRBV12-5 to TRBJ2-7; 7 positions match TRBD2. Germline CDR1 reads LGHNT; CDR2 reads FRNRAP. V lost 4 bases, J lost 1 base, and 10 bases stayed unmatched. This CDR3 is 16 amino acids long. This chain's CDR3 is CASGSSTGGRSYEQYF. The CDR3, as DNA: TGTGCTAGTGGTTCCTCGACCGGGGGGAGGTCCTACGAGCAGTACTTC.

V is TRBV19 and J is TRBJ1-2; the D is unclear. From germline, CDR1 is LNHDA and CDR2 SQIVND (reference sequence). The CDR3 extends over 15 amino acids. Between the trimmed V and J ends, which lost 3 bases and 0 bases, there was a span of 11 bases. This CDR3 reads CASSISRAANYGYTF. The CDR3, as DNA: TGTGCCAGTAGTATCTCCCGCGCTGCTAACTATGGCTACACCTTC.

The rearrangement joins TRBV18 to TRBJ1-5; D call uncertain. Germline-derived CDR1 and CDR2 are KGHSH and LQKENI. The V and J ends lost 3 bases and 5 bases respectively, with 8 bases between them. CDR3 length equals 13 residues. This chain's CDR3 is CASSPMRDQPQHF. The CDR3 nucleotides read TGTGCCAGCTCACCTATGAGGGATCAGCCCCAGCATTTT.

The chain uses TRBV21-1 and TRBJ1-1; the table's D call, TRBD1, was not checked against the DNA. TRBV21-1 is deemed a pseudogene. The length of the CDR3 is 15 residues. The CDR3 sequence is CASSKPAGLNTEAFF. In DNA, the CDR3 is TGTGCCAGCAGCAAACCGGCAGGGTTGAACACTGAAGCTTTCTTT.

The genes are TRBV6-5 and TRBJ1-1; D is ambiguous. V gave up 6 bases and J gave up 1 base, with 9 bases separating them. The CDR3 extends over 13 amino acids. Per the germline V gene, CDR1 is MNHEY and CDR2 is SVGAGI. Here the CDR3 reads CASSYTGNTEAFF. CDR3 bases: TGTGCCAGCAGCTACACGGGGAACACTGAAGCTTTCTTT.

The chain uses TRBV4-1 and TRBJ1-5; the D gene is possibly TRBD1 (6 bases). Per germline, CDR1 MGHRA and CDR2 YSYEKL. The CDR3 has 16 residues. Trimming removed 3 bases from V and 3 bases from J, with 15 bases in between. In DNA form, the CDR3 reads TGCGCCAGCAGCCATCACCCCGGACAGATCAATCAGCCCCAGCATTTT. Translating it yields CASSHHPGQINQPQHF.

The V call is TRBV19, the J call TRBJ1-2, with 7 bases lining up with TRBD1. Unmatched junction bases numbered 7, after V lost 8 bases and J lost 7 bases. The CDR3 has 12 residues. Germline V gene sequence: CDR1 LNHDA, CDR2 SQIVND (reference sequence). The CDR3 protein is CASQTGAGGYTF. The CDR3 DNA reads as TGTGCCAGTCAAACAGGGGCCGGTGGCTACACCTTC.

The table lists this clone with a few counts. The J gene is TRBJ1-2, the V gene TRBV29-1, with D possibly being TRBD1 (6 bases). V lost 5 bases and J lost 8, with 15 bases in between. CDR1 and CDR2 from the germline V gene are SQVTM and ANQGSEA. The CDR3 extends over 12 amino acids. Here the CDR3 reads CSVPVQGGGYTF. The CDR3 nucleotides read TGCAGCGTTCCGGTCCAAGGGGGAGGCTACACCTTC.

This clone came up a few times. The V and J genes are TRBV28 and TRBJ1-4, with D tentatively TRBD1 (6 bases). Trimming left V 5 bases short and J 4 bases short, with 20 bases between. Germline V CDR1 and CDR2: MDHEN, SYDVKM. The CDR3 consists of 17 residues. CDR3 bases: TGTGCCAGCAGTCATAGGTTGTGGGGAGGGGGTAATGAAAAACTGTTTTTT. This encodes CASSHRLWGGGNEKLFF.

The chain links TRBV9 to TRBJ2-2; D is perhaps TRBD2 (6 bases). The germline gives CDR1 SGDLS, CDR2 YYNGEE. The CDR3 length is 15 residues. Trimming took 7 bases from V and 5 from J, leaving 18 bases between them. The CDR3 protein is CASSVEGRLTGELFF. The CDR3 nucleotides read TGTGCCAGCTCCGTGGAGGGGCGGTTAACCGGGGAGCTGTTTTTT.

This clone was recorded only once. The chain is built from TRBV2 and TRBJ1-5; weak D call: TRBD1 (6 bases). Germline V lookup: CDR1 SNHLY, CDR2 FYNNEI. The CDR3 loop spans 16 amino acids. The ends were cut back, 7 bases at V and 6 bases at J, with 22 bases in the middle. DNA for the CDR3: TGTGCCAGCAAAGCTGGGGGCAAGGTAGTAGGTCAGCCCCAGCATTTT. Its translation is CASKAGGKVVGQPQHF.